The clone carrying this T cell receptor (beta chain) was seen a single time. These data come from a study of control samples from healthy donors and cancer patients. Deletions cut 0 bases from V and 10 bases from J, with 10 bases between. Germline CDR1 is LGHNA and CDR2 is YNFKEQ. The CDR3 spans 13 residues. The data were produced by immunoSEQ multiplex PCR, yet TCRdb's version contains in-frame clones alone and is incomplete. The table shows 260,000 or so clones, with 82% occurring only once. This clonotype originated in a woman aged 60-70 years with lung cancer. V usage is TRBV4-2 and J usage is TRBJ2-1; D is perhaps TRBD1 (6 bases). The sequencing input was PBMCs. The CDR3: CASSQELDREQFF. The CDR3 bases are TGTGCCAGCAGCCAAGAACTGGACAGAGAGCAGTTCTTC.